A single sample gave rise to the 28 T cell receptor beta chains below, sequenced in a study of blood T cell repertoires in COVID-19. Profiled with immunoSEQ multiplex PCR; TCRdb holds only in-frame clones, not every one. The profile shows some 460,000 clones, roughly 87% of them singletons. Material for sequencing was PBMCs or T cells enriched from blood (not recorded which). These receptors all come from a woman aged 18-35 years with acute COVID-19.

The J gene is TRBJ1-4, the V gene TRBV5-6, with 9 bases that match TRBD1. Trimming at V came to 4 bases and at J to 8 bases, leaving 6 bases not matched to a gene. The CDR3 is 14 amino acids. Per the germline V gene, CDR1 is SGHDT and CDR2 is YYEEEE. CDR3 in DNA: TGTGCCAGCAGCCCGGGACAGGGTCGGGAAAAACTGTTTTTT. Its translation is CASSPGQGREKLFF.

V usage is TRBV12-3 or TRBV12-4 and J usage is TRBJ1-2; TRBD1 matches 10 bases. The CDR3 has 13 amino acids. The J segment lost 3 bases and the V segment lost 8 bases, leaving 3 bases of the junction unmatched. In DNA, the CDR3 is TGTGCCAGCGAGACAGGGGGCCACTATGGCTACACCTTC. This encodes CASETGGHYGYTF.

V usage is TRBV27 and J usage is TRBJ2-7; D unresolved. Germline V lookup: CDR1 MNHEY, CDR2 SMNVEV (reference sequence). V was trimmed by 10 bases and J by 0 bases, leaving 13 bases between them. This CDR3 region has 13 residues. DNA for the CDR3: TGTGCCACCTCTACGGGTTCCTCCTACGAGCAGTACTTC. Residues: CATSTGSSYEQYF.

The chain recombines TRBV24-1 with TRBJ2-7, with 13 bases identical to TRBD2. With 1 base clipped from V and 6 bases from J, the junction kept 5 bases outside the gene matches. Germline CDR1 and CDR2: KGHDR and SFDVKD. The CDR3 contains 16 residues. The CDR3 sequence: CATSDLLAGGRREQYF. In DNA, the CDR3 is TGTGCCACCAGTGATTTACTAGCGGGGGGGCGACGCGAGCAGTACTTC.

As concerns this clone: The junction and the germline gene differ at one end; a read error may be behind it. The V gene is TRBV13, the J gene TRBJ2-5; 8 bases are shared with TRBD2. Germline V CDR1 and CDR2: PRHDT, FYEKMQ (reference sequence). This CDR3 is built from 13 residues. This CDR3 reads CASSRNEWRGVDF. CDR3 coding DNA: TGTGCCAGCAGCCGGAACGAGTGGCGGGGGGTCGACTTC.

The chain employs TRBV9 and TRBJ2-3; a possible D gene is TRBD2 (6 bases). This CDR3 is 15 amino acids long. Germline V gene lookup returns CDR1 SGDLS and CDR2 YYNGEE. Deletions cut 8 bases from V and 2 bases from J, with 18 bases between. The CDR3 loop reads CASSGSGQLTDTQYF. The CDR3, as DNA: TGTGCCAGTTCCGGGAGCGGGCAGCTCACAGATACGCAGTATTTT.

There are a few counts of this clone. This chain connects TRBV10-3 to TRBJ1-1; TRBD1 agrees at 7 bases. The junction had 6 bases not matched to a gene; V was cut back by 0 bases and J by 5 bases. CDR1 ENHRY and CDR2 SYGVKD come from the germline V gene. The CDR3 runs 15 residues. The CDR3 reads CAISESVGGQTEAFF. The DNA of the CDR3 is TGTGCCATCAGTGAGTCGGTAGGGGGACAGACTGAAGCTTTCTTT.

The V and J genes are TRBV4-1 and TRBJ2-1; the match to TRBD2 covers 9 bases. Germline CDR1 and CDR2: MGHRA and YSYEKL. The CDR3 is 16 amino acids. The V segment lost 1 base and the J segment 6 bases; nucleotides outside the gene matches: 7. CDR3 nucleotides: TGCGCCAGCAGCCAAGTTGGGCGGGGGGGTAGCAATGAGCAGTTCTTC. It is translated as CASSQVGRGGSNEQFF.

This chain connects TRBV27 to TRBJ2-7; TRBD1 aligns across 8 bases. Germline-derived CDR1 and CDR2 are MNHEY and SMNVEV (reference sequence). The CDR3 has 14 residues. Unmatched junction bases numbered 2, after V lost 3 bases and J lost 1 base. CDR3: CASSLDRVSYEQYF. The CDR3 nucleotides read TGTGCCAGCAGTTTGGACAGGGTATCCTACGAGCAGTACTTC.

The CDR3: CASSATGTGGGYTF. As DNA, the CDR3 is TGTGCCAGCAGTGCGACCGGGACAGGGGGCGGCTACACCTTC. The chain combines TRBV27 with TRBJ1-2; 12 bases align to TRBD1. Per the germline V gene, CDR1 is MNHEY and CDR2 is SMNVEV (reference sequence). Germline trimming cut 5 bases from V and 8 bases from J; bases unmatched to any gene: 6. This CDR3 is built from 14 residues.

The chain employs TRBV7-2 and TRBJ2-7, with TRBD2 matching over 12 bases. The CDR3 totals 18 residues. Germline CDR1 reads SGHTA; CDR2 reads FQGNSA. The junction had 15 bases not matched to a gene; V was cut back by 4 bases and J by 5 bases. CDR3 residues: CASSSLFNLAGGNNEQYF. The CDR3 DNA is TGTGCCAGCAGCTCACTCTTCAACCTAGCGGGAGGGAACAACGAGCAGTACTTC.

The V and J genes are TRBV3-1 (or the pseudogene TRBV3-2) and TRBJ2-5; weak D call: TRBD1 (6 bases). Deletions cut 4 bases from V and 5 bases from J, with 11 bases between. There are 13 residues in the CDR3. Germline loops: CDR1 LGHDT, CDR2 YNNKEL (reference sequence). The CDR3 DNA follows: TGTGCCAGCAGCCCACAGGGTTTTGAGACCCAGTACTTC. This codes for CASSPQGFETQYF.

The chain is built from TRBV4-3 and TRBJ2-5, with a possible D match to TRBD2 (5 bases). The length of the CDR3 is 15 residues. Trimming cost V 0 bases and J 5 bases, with 13 bases left between them. CDR1 is LGHNA, CDR2 YSLEER, per germline. DNA for the CDR3: TGCGCCAGCAGCCAAGATGTTCACCGAGGGGAGACCCAGTACTTC. Amino acid sequence: CASSQDVHRGETQYF.

The table lists this clone with a few counts. The same CDR3 also results from other DNA sequences found in this sample. The rearrangement links TRBV4-1 to TRBJ2-7; D is perhaps TRBD1 (6 bases). The V end was cut by 2 bases, the J end by 3 bases, with 14 bases between. The CDR3 contains 15 residues. From germline, CDR1 is MGHRA and CDR2 YSYEKL. The DNA of the CDR3 is TGCGCCAGCAGCCAATCATTAGGACAGTACTACGAGCAGTACTTC. It specifies CASSQSLGQYYEQYF.

The chain has TRBV9 and TRBJ1-2, with 7 bases matching TRBD1. Germline trimming cut 1 base from V and 4 bases from J; bases unmatched to any gene: 16. Germline loops: CDR1 SGDLS, CDR2 YYNGEE. CDR3 length: 18 amino acids. The CDR3 protein is CASSVYDRAGTAGYGYTF. The CDR3 DNA follows: TGTGCCAGCAGCGTATATGACCGGGCCGGGACAGCGGGCTATGGCTACACCTTC.

V usage is TRBV7-9 and J usage is TRBJ2-7, with 10 bases aligning to TRBD1. The CDR3 extends over 16 amino acids. In germline, CDR1 is SEHNR, CDR2 FQNEAQ (reference sequence). Trimming removed 1 base from V and 2 bases from J; junction bases left unmatched: 5. The CDR3 here is CASSLDPGQGTYEQYF. The CDR3 DNA is TGTGCCAGCAGCTTAGACCCGGGACAGGGGACCTACGAGCAGTACTTC.

The J gene is TRBJ2-7, the V gene TRBV29-1; 13 bases fit TRBD2. Trimming removed 0 bases from V and 3 bases from J; junction bases left unmatched: 5. Per germline, CDR1 SQVTM and CDR2 ANQGSEA. CDR3 size: 16 residues. CDR3 in amino acids: CSVEDTGTSGDYEQYF. The CDR3 coding sequence is TGCAGCGTTGAAGACACCGGGACTAGCGGGGACTACGAGCAGTACTTC.

The chain carries TRBV5-5 and TRBJ2-7; 10 nucleotides align to TRBD1. In germline, CDR1 is SGHKS, CDR2 YYEKEE (reference sequence). V shed 8 bases, J shed 5 bases, and the junction held 7 bases outside the gene matches. This CDR3 contains 13 residues. The CDR3 protein is CARRQGAPHEQYF. As DNA, the CDR3 is TGTGCCAGGAGACAGGGGGCCCCCCACGAGCAGTACTTC.

V and J are TRBV5-1 and TRBJ1-4; perhaps TRBD1 as D (6 bases). The CDR3 runs 17 residues. V lost 4 bases and J 0 bases, leaving 16 bases between the germline ends. Germline lookup yields CDR1 SGHRS and CDR2 YFSETQ. The CDR3: CASSPAWTAATNEKLFF. The CDR3 region has the DNA TGCGCCAGCAGCCCGGCGTGGACAGCCGCAACTAATGAAAAACTGTTTTTT.

The V gene is TRBV25-1, the J gene TRBJ2-5; 9 nucleotides align to TRBD2. V lost 4 bases and J lost 4; bases outside the gene matches: 7. CDR3 length: 15 residues. Germline CDR1 reads MGHDK; CDR2 reads SYGVNS. The CDR3 here is CASSVWIAGAETQYF. The DNA of the CDR3 is TGTGCCAGCAGTGTATGGATAGCGGGAGCAGAGACCCAGTACTTC.

V usage is TRBV5-4 and J usage is TRBJ2-5; 10 nucleotides align to TRBD2. The ends lost 0 bases at V and 2 bases at J; junction bases unmatched: 1. CDR3 length: 15 residues. Germline values: CDR1 SGHNT, CDR2 YYREEE (reference sequence). The CDR3 spells CASSLVAGGQETQYF. The CDR3 bases are TGTGCCAGCAGCTTGGTAGCGGGGGGACAAGAGACCCAGTACTTC.

The chain links TRBV4-2 to TRBJ2-7; no clear D. This CDR3 contains 14 residues. The V end was cut by 0 bases, the J end by 6 bases, with 12 bases between. CDR1 is LGHNA and CDR2 is YNFKEQ in the germline V gene. The CDR3 protein is CASSQERPSSEQYF. In nucleotides, the CDR3 is TGTGCCAGCAGCCAAGAGAGGCCCTCCAGCGAGCAGTACTTC.

The genes are TRBV7-2 and TRBJ1-2, with TRBD1 matching over 7 bases. This CDR3 contains 14 residues. CDR1 is SGHTA and CDR2 is FQGNSA in the germline V gene. V shed 5 bases, J shed 7 bases, and the junction held 10 bases outside the gene matches. The CDR3 bases are TGTGCCAGCAGCCGGGAGACAGGGATTCGTGGCTACACCTTC. Translating gives CASSRETGIRGYTF.

The rearrangement uses TRBV11-3 and TRBJ2-2, with 14 positions matching TRBD2. Trimming at V came to 5 bases and at J to 7 bases, leaving 9 bases not matched to a gene. Looked up from germline, CDR1 is SGHNT and CDR2 is YENEEA. The CDR3 contains 17 residues. In DNA, the CDR3 is TGTGCCAGCAGCGTGGGACTAGCGGGAGAAGGTGTCGGGGAGCTGTTTTTT. Its translation is CASSVGLAGEGVGELFF.

V gene TRBV15 combines with J gene TRBJ2-7; TRBD1 agrees at 9 bases. The germline V gene encodes CDR1 LNHNV and CDR2 YYDKDF (reference sequence). V trimming: 5 bases; J trimming: 6 bases; junction bases outside the gene matches: 11. The CDR3 sequence is 15 residues long. CDR3: CATSERTGASGEQYF. As DNA, the CDR3 is TGTGCCACCAGCGAAAGGACAGGGGCATCGGGCGAGCAGTACTTC.

The chain joins TRBV2 to TRBJ1-1; 8 positions agree with TRBD1. This CDR3 is built from 14 residues. Germline V gives CDR1 SNHLY, CDR2 FYNNEI. V was pared by 6 bases and J by 4 bases, with 7 bases of the junction left unmatched. The chain's CDR3 is CASSLGQGGTEAFF. CDR3 nucleotides: TGTGCCAGCAGCCTCGGACAGGGTGGCACTGAAGCTTTCTTT.

The V call is TRBV9, the J call TRBJ2-1; TRBD2 aligns across 11 bases. Germline lookup yields CDR1 SGDLS and CDR2 YYNGEE. The CDR3 is made up of 16 amino acids. The V gene end was trimmed by 5 bases and the J gene end by 4 bases; junction bases not matched to a gene: 8. In nucleotides, the CDR3 is TGTGCCAGCAGTCCAGAGGGACTAGCGGTTTACAATGAGCAGTTCTTC. This codes for CASSPEGLAVYNEQFF.

The rearrangement links TRBV28 to TRBJ1-2; 7 bases align to TRBD1. Germline V gives CDR1 MDHEN, CDR2 SYDVKM. The V and J ends lost 2 bases and 4 bases, in that order; junction bases with no gene match: 7. The length of the CDR3 is 15 residues. CDR3 loop: CASSLRGGVSYGYTF. CDR3 nucleotide sequence: TGTGCCAGCAGTTTACGAGGGGGCGTGAGCTATGGCTACACCTTC.